These 14 T cell receptor beta chains came from one sample sequenced in a study of T-cell reconstitution after alpha-beta-depleted transplantation in children. Using unique molecular identifiers, the investigators prepared the TCRbeta library. One entry per CDR3 protein, called by TCRdb with MiXCR from the PCR reads. The repertoire consists of about 460,000 distinct CDR3 sequences, with about 10% occurring once and the leading ten covering around 2.2%. Source: PBMCs, taken before TCRalphabeta/CD19-depleted stem cell transplant. The receptors shown here come from a child aged 2 to 10 with inherited bone marrow failure, due to receive a stem cell transplant.

This clonotype was found many times. The J gene is TRBJ1-5, the V gene TRBV29-1; possibly TRBD1 for D (5 bases). In germline, CDR1 is SQVTM, CDR2 ANQGSEA. V was trimmed by 5 bases and J by 13 bases, leaving 15 bases between them. The CDR3 is made up of 11 amino acids. CDR3 in amino acids: CSVHRDGAQHF. CDR3 coding DNA: TGCAGCGTTCACCGCGACGGGGCTCAGCATTTT.

The rearrangement joins TRBV20-1 to TRBJ2-1; TRBD2 agrees at 8 bases. The germline gives CDR1 DFQATT, CDR2 SNEGSKA (reference sequence). V lost 0 bases to trimming and J lost 7 bases; unmatched junction nucleotides: 8. The CDR3 spans 15 residues. The CDR3 reads CSARDYGLAGNEQFF. DNA for the CDR3: TGCAGTGCTAGAGATTATGGCCTAGCGGGTAATGAGCAGTTCTTC.

This clonotype was detected many times. J is TRBJ2-1 and V is TRBV5-1, with 10 bases aligning to TRBD2. Germline V CDR1 and CDR2: SGHRS, YFSETQ. After removal of 0 bases from V and 6 bases from J, the junction contained 9 bases not matched to a gene. This CDR3 has 17 residues. The CDR3 region has the DNA TGCGCCAGCAGCTTGGAACCTAGCGGGAGCTTTGGCAATGAGCAGTTCTTC. Amino acids: CASSLEPSGSFGNEQFF. The entire variable domain, with the rest obtained from reference TRBV5-1 and TRBJ2-1, is as follows: KAGVTQTPRYLIKTRGQQVTLSCSPISGHRSVSWYQQTPGQGLQFLFEYFSETQRNKGNFPGRFSGRQFSNSRSEMNVSTLELGDSALYLCASSLEPSGSFGNEQFFGPGTRLTVL.

The chain's CDR3 is CASSSGRIDTGELFF. Written as DNA, the CDR3 is TGTGCCAGCAGTTCGGGACGGATCGACACCGGGGAGCTGTTTTTT. This chain joins TRBV12-3 or TRBV12-4 and TRBJ2-2; the D gene could be TRBD1 or TRBD2 (5 bases each). V shed 4 bases and J shed 3 bases, with 12 bases lying between them. The CDR3 totals 15 residues.

In its sample, this clonotype was seen many times. The genes are TRBV15 and TRBJ2-1; no firm D call. CDR1 is LNHNV, CDR2 YYDKDF, per germline (reference sequence). Trimming pared 5 bases from V and 0 bases from J, leaving 8 bases between. The CDR3 spans 14 residues. The CDR3 region is CATSVASSYNEQFF. The DNA for the CDR3 is TGTGCCACCAGCGTAGCTAGCTCCTACAATGAGCAGTTCTTC.

At least ten counts were recorded for this clonotype. V and J are TRBV7-9 and TRBJ1-2; perhaps TRBD1 as D (5 bases). The V gene's germline CDR1 is SEHNR and CDR2 FQNEAQ (reference sequence). V was pared by 5 bases and J by 8 bases, with 18 bases between. The CDR3 loop spans 14 amino acids. CDR3 bases: TGTGCCAGCAGCCCTTATCGCAGGGTAGGCGGCTACACCTTC. It encodes CASSPYRRVGGYTF.

There are many counts of this clonotype. The V call is TRBV19, the J call TRBJ1-1; no firm D call. This CDR3 spans 14 amino acids. In germline, CDR1 is LNHDA, CDR2 SQIVND (reference sequence). Deletions cut 3 bases from V and 4 bases from J, with 12 bases between. The DNA of the CDR3 is TGTGCCAGTAGTATTTTCCCATCGGGCACTGAAGCTTTCTTT. Amino acid sequence: CASSIFPSGTEAFF. The full variable domain, rest sourced from reference TRBV19 and TRBJ1-1, is DGGITQSPKYLFRKEGQNVTLSCEQNLNHDAMYWYRQDPGQGLRLIYYSQIVNDFQKGDIAEGYSVSREKKESFPLTVTSAQKNPTAFYLCASSIFPSGTEAFFGQGTRLTVV.

As regards this clonotype: An end of the junction differs from the germline gene, which may be a read error. This sequence joins TRBV20-1 and TRBJ1-2; no firm D call. The germline V gene encodes CDR1 DFQATT and CDR2 SNEGSKA (reference sequence). The CDR3 has 15 amino acids. For the CDR3, the DNA is TGCTGTGCCCTTAATCAACGGGAAGAAAACTATGGCTACACCTTC. It translates to CCALNQREENYGYTF.

J is TRBJ1-5 and V is TRBV27, with TRBD1 identical over 8 bases. This CDR3 is built from 18 residues. V lost 6 bases and J lost 2; bases outside the gene matches: 15. Per germline, CDR1 MNHEY and CDR2 SMNVEV (reference sequence). The chain's CDR3 is CASSPHDPGQVGNQPQHF. CDR3 DNA: TGTGCCAGCAGCCCACATGACCCGGGACAGGTTGGCAATCAGCCCCAGCATTTT.

This clonotype has a count of ten or more. The chain recombines TRBV5-1 with TRBJ1-1, with D maybe TRBD1 (5 bases). CDR3 size: 12 residues. Germline CDR1 is SGHRS and CDR2 is YFSETQ. Deletions cut 5 bases from V and 4 bases from J, with 9 bases between. The CDR3 DNA reads TGCGCCAGCAGGGAGGGGCGCACTGAAGCTTTCTTT. This codes for CASREGRTEAFF.

The CDR3 nucleotides read TGTGCCAGCTCACCACGGGCGGGACCCCCCACTGAGCAGTTCTTC. Protein product: CASSPRAGPPTEQFF. This chain joins TRBV18 and TRBJ2-1, with TRBD2 as a possible D gene (6 bases). V lost 1 base, J lost 9 bases, and 16 bases lay in between. CDR1 is KGHSH, CDR2 LQKENI, per germline. The CDR3 is 15 residues long.

Ten or more counts support this clonotype. The CDR3: CASSLTTGSLLLQETQYF. The CDR3 DNA is TGTGCCAGCAGTTTAACGACAGGGTCCCTATTACTTCAAGAGACCCAGTACTTC. The chain combines TRBV28 with TRBJ2-5; 7 nucleotides align to TRBD1. The V gene's germline CDR1 is MDHEN and CDR2 SYDVKM. After removal of 2 bases from V and 2 bases from J, the junction contained 14 bases not matched to a gene. CDR3 length: 18 residues.

This clonotype showed up many times. The rearrangement links TRBV20-1 to TRBJ2-7, with D possibly being TRBD2 (6 bases). Per germline, CDR1 DFQATT and CDR2 SNEGSKA (reference sequence). With 2 bases removed from V and 6 bases from J, the gap between germline ends came to 23 bases. This CDR3 is built from 16 residues. The CDR3 loop is CSARSRPRGLRSEQYF. In DNA, the CDR3 is TGCAGTGCTAGATCGCGCCCTAGGGGACTTAGATCCGAGCAGTACTTC.

This clonotype was counted ten times or more. The rearrangement uses TRBV28 and TRBJ2-7, with a tentative D call TRBD1 (5 bases). Germline V gene data show CDR1 as MDHEN and CDR2 as SYDVKM. The CDR3 sequence is 13 residues long. V was pared by 8 bases and J by 2 bases, with 13 bases between. The CDR3 region has the DNA TGTGCCAGCCAGCTGGGGCAACCCTACGAGCAGTACTTC. Amino acid sequence: CASQLGQPYEQYF.